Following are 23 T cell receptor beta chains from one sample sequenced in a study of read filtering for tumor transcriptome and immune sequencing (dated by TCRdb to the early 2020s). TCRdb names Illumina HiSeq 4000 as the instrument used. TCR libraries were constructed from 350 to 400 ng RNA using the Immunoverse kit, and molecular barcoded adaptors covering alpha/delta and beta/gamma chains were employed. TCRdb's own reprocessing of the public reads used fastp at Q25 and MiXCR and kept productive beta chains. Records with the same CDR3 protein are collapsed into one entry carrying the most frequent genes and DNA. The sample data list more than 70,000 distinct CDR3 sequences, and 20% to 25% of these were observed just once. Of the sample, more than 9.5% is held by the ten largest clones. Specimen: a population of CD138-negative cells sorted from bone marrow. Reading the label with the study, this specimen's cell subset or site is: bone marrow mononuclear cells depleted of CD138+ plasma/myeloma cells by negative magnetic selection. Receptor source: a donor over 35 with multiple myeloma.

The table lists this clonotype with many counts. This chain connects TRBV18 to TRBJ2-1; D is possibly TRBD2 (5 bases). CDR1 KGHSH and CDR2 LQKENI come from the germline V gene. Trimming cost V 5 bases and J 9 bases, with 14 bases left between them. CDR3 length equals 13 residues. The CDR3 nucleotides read TGTGCCAGCTCAGGGCTAGCTCAAATTGAGCAGTTCTTC. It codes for CASSGLAQIEQFF.

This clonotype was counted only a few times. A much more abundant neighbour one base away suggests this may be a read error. Here the CDR3 DNA reads TGCAGTGTCCTTCCCCAGCGGGGGTACAATGAGCAGTTCTTC. Amino acids: CSVLPQRGYNEQFF. The chain recombines TRBV20-1 with TRBJ2-1, with 8 bases lining up with TRBD2. Trimming cost V 7 bases and J 4 bases; bases outside gene matches: 9. Germline V gives CDR1 DFQATT, CDR2 SNEGSKA (reference sequence). This CDR3 region has 14 residues.

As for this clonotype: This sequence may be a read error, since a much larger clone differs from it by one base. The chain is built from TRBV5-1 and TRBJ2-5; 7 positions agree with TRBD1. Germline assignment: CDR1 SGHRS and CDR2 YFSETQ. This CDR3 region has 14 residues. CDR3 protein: CASRRTGVQENQYF. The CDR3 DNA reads TGCGCCAGCAGGAGGACAGGCGTCCAAGAGAACCAGTACTTC.

The CDR3 sequence is CASSPAGTSRSNEQFF. CDR3 DNA sequence: TGTGCCAGCTCACCTGCCGGGACTAGCAGGAGCAATGAGCAGTTCTTC. The chain links TRBV18 to TRBJ2-1, with 9 bases matching TRBD2. Germline V lookup: CDR1 KGHSH, CDR2 LQKENI. V was pared by 3 bases and J by 6 bases, with 9 bases of the junction left unmatched. The CDR3 totals 16 residues.

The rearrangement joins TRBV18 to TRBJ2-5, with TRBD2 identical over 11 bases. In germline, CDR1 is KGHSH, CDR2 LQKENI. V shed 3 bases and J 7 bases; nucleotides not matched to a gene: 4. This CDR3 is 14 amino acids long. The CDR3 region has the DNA TGTGCCAGCTCACCTTCCGGGACTAGCGGGACCCAGTACTTC. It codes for CASSPSGTSGTQYF.

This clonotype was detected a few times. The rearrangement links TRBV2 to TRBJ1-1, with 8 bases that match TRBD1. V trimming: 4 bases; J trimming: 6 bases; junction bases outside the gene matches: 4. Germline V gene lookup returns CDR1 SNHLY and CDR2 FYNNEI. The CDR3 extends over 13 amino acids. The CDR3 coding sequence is TGTGCCAGCAGTGTAGACAGGGGCGCTGAAGCTTTCTTT. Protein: CASSVDRGAEAFF.

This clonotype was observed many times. CDR3 coding DNA: TGCGCCAGCAGCTTGGCGTCACCCACCTACGAGCAGTACTTC. This encodes CASSLASPTYEQYF. The chain is built from TRBV5-1 and TRBJ2-7, with D hard to call. V gave up 0 bases and J gave up 2 bases, with 9 bases separating them. The CDR3 runs to 14 residues. In germline, CDR1 is SGHRS, CDR2 YFSETQ. The whole variable domain, filled in from reference TRBV5-1 and TRBJ2-7, reads KAGVTQTPRYLIKTRGQQVTLSCSPISGHRSVSWYQQTPGQGLQFLFEYFSETQRNKGNFPGRFSGRQFSNSRSEMNVSTLELGDSALYLCASSLASPTYEQYFGPGTRLTVT.

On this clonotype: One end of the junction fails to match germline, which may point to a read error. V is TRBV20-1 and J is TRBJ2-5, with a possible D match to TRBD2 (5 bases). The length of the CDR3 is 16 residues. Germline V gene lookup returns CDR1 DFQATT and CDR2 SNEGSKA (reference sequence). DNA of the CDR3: TGCAGTGCTTCGAGAGCTGAGGTAGCGACCCAAGAGACCCAGCACTTC. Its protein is CSASRAEVATQETQHF.

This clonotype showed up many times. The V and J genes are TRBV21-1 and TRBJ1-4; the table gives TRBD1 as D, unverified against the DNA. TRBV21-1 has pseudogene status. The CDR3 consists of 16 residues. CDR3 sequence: CASSPSNRGCSEKLFF. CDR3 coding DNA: TGTGCCAGCAGCCCGTCGAACAGGGGGTGTAGTGAAAAACTGTTTTTT.

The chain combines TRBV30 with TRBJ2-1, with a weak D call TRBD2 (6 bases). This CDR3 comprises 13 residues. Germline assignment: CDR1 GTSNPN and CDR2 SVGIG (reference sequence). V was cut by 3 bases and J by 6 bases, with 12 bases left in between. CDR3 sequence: CAWSPSGSNEQFF. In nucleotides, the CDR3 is TGTGCCTGGAGCCCCTCCGGGAGCAATGAGCAGTTCTTC.

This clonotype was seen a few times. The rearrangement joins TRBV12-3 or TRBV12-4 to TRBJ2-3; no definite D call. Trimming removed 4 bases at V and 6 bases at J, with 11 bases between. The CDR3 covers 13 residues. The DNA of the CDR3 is TGTGCCAGCAGTTCACTATCGGCGGATACGCAGTATTTT. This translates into CASSSLSADTQYF.

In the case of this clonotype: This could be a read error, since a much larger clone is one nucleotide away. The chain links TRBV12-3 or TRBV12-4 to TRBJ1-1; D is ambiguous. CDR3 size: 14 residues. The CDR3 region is CASTHRPVGTEACF. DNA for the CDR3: TGTGCCAGTACCCATAGACCTGTGGGCACTGAAGCTTGCTTT.

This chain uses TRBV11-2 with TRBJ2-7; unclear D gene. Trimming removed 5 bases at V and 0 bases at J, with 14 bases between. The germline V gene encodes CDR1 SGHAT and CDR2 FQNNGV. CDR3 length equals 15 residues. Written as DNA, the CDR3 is TGTGCCAGCAGCGCTCTTGTGGGCCTCTCCTACGAGCAGTACTTC. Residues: CASSALVGLSYEQYF.

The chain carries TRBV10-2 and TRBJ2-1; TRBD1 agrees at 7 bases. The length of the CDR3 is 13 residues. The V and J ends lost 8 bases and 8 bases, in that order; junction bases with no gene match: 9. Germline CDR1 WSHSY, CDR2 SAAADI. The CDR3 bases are TGCGCCAGCTGTTCCGGGACAGAGCATGAGCAGTTCTTC. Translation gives CASCSGTEHEQFF.

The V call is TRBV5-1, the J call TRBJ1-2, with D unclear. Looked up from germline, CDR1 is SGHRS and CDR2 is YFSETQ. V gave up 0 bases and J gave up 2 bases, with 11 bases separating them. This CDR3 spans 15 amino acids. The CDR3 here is CASSLVPGANYGYTF. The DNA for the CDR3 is TGCGCCAGCAGCTTGGTTCCAGGAGCCAACTATGGCTACACCTTC.

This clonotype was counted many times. The CDR3 DNA reads TGTGCCAGCAGAGGCACCACGTGGGGTGAGCAGTTCTTC. Its translation: CASRGTTWGEQFF. The chain employs TRBV2 and TRBJ2-1; D call uncertain. With 6 bases removed from V and 9 bases from J, the gap between germline ends came to 15 bases. Looked up from germline, CDR1 is SNHLY and CDR2 is FYNNEI. This CDR3 has 13 residues.

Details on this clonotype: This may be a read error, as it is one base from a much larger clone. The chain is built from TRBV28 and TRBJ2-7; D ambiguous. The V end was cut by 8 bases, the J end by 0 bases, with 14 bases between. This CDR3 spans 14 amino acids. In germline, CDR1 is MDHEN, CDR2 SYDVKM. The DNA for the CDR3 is TGTGCCAGCCGACGGCAGGAGAGCTCCTACGAGCAGTACTTC. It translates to CASRRQESSYEQYF.

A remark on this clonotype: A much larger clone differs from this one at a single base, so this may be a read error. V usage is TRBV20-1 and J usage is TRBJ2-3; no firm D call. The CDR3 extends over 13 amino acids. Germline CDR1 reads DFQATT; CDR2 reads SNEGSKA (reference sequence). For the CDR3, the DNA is TGCAGTGCTAGAAGGGTTAGCATAGATACGCAGTATTTT. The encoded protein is CSARRVSIDTQYF.

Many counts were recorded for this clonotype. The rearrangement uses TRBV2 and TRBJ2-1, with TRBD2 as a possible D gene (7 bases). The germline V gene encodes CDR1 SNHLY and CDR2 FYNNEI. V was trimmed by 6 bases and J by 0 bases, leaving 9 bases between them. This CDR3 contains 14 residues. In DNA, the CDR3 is TGTGCCAGCAGAAGGGGGGGCTCCTACAATGAGCAGTTCTTC. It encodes CASRRGGSYNEQFF.

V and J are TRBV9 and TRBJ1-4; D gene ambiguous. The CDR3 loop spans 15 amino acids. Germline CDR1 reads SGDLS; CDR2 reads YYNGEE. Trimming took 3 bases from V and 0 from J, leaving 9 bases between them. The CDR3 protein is CASSANSATNEKLFF. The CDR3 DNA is TGTGCCAGCAGCGCGAACTCCGCAACTAATGAAAAACTGTTTTTT.

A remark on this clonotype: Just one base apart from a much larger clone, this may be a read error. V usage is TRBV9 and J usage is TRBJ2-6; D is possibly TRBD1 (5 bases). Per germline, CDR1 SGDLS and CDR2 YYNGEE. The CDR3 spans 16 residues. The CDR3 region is CASSSTANSGANVLIF. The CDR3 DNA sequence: TGTGCCAGCAGCTCGACAGCCAACTCTGGGGCCAACGTCCTGATTTTC.

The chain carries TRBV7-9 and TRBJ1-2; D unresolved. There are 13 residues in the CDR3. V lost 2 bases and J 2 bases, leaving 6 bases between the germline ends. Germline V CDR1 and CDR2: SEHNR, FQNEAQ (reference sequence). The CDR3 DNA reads TGTGCCAGCAGCTTATCCGAGAACTATGGCTACACCTTC. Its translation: CASSLSENYGYTF. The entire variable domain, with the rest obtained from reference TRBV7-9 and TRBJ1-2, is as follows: DTGVSQNPRHKITKRGQNVTFRCDPISEHNRLYWYRQTLGQGPEFLTYFQNEAQLEKSRLLSDRFSAERPKGSFSTLEIQRTEQGDSAMYLCASSLSENYGYTFGSGTRLTVV.

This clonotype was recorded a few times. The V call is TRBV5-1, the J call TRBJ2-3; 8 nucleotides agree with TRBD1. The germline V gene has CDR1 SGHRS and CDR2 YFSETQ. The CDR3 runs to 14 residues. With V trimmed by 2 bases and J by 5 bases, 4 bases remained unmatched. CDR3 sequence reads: CASSFTGGEDTQYF. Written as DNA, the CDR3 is TGCGCCAGCAGCTTTACAGGGGGTGAAGATACGCAGTATTTT.